This TCR beta chain came from a study of spatial heterogeneity in lung cancer. This clonotype was found many times. The antigen is undetermined. Indicated time point: sample taken at primary tumor resection. The donor group consisted of some 70 patients who had untreated, early-stage non-small cell lung cancer. CDR1 is SNHLY, CDR2 FYNNEI, per germline. This CDR3 region has 14 residues. Trimming took 9 bases from V and 1 from J, leaving 13 bases between them. Whole-study results and caveats: At resection, ubiquitous expanded tumor TCRs appeared in blood more than at follow-up.

TCRdb fed the 5' RACE reads into MiXCR, producing one record per CDR3 protein. The table includes approximately 39,000 distinct CDR3 sequences, roughly 7.2% detected once. This sequence joins TRBV2 and TRBJ2-1; D is uncertain. This material consisted of PBMCs, taken at surgery. This sequence was found in a female donor with early-stage non-small cell lung cancer. The CDR3 coding sequence is TGTGCCAGTCTGAAGACAATGTCCTACAATGAGCAGTTCTTC. Translation gives CASLKTMSYNEQFF.